This is a list of T cell receptor beta chains from one sample in a study of T cell repertoires in cytomegalovirus infection. Antigens of these TCRs are unknown. TCRdb processed the reads anew with MiXCR; each CDR3 protein has one entry. This table holds around 300,000 distinct CDR3 sequences, approximately 25% found once. The material was cultured PBMCs, obtained from culture after CMV antigen stimulation. The receptors here all came from a human donor in good health (CMV status not recorded). Some clones in this sample may be carry-over from other donors' samples. The CDR3 runs from the conserved cysteine through the conserved F or W. A D gene is named only where the DNA matches it firmly. Not every row has a clone size; where given, it reads once, few, many or a size class.

D gene,V gene,clone size,CDR3 length,J gene,CDR3 protein,CDR3 DNA
.,TRBV5-6,many,16,TRBJ2-1,CASSFRPAGSYNEQFF,TGTGCCAGCAGCTTCCGCCCAGCGGGCTCCTACAATGAGCAGTTCTTC
.,TRBV10-2,.,15,TRBJ1-3,CASSAGRNSGNTIYF,TGCGCCAGCAGCGCGGGACGGAACTCTGGAAACACCATATATTTT
.,TRBV20-1,.,12,TRBJ2-7,CSARDRPGEQYF,TGCAGTGCTAGAGATCGGCCAGGCGAGCAGTACTTC
TRBD2,TRBV7-6,many,20,TRBJ2-2,CASSLGPGKREGLRTGELFF,TGTGCCAGCAGCTTAGGGCCCGGCAAGCGGGAGGGCTTAAGGACCGGGGAGCTGTTTTTT
.,TRBV6-2/TRBV6-3,.,13,TRBJ1-2,CASRGDVGYGYTF,TGTGCCAGCAGAGGGGACGTCGGCTATGGCTACACCTTC
.,TRBV5-1,few,16,TRBJ1-6,CASQPGSGVANSPLHF,TGCGCCAGCCAACCGGGCTCCGGGGTAGCTAATTCACCCCTCCACTTT
.,TRBV4-3,few,15,TRBJ1-2,CASSQDRGGYYGYTF,TGCGCCAGCAGCCAAGATAGGGGGGGCTACTATGGCTACACCTTC
.,TRBV30,.,13,TRBJ2-7,CAWSLGRGREQYF,TGTGCCTGGAGCCTAGGCAGGGGACGCGAGCAGTACTTC
.,TRBV7-2,many,15,TRBJ1-2,CASSLVQGGDYGYTF,TGTGCCAGCAGCTTAGTACAGGGAGGTGACTATGGCTACACCTTC
TRBD1,TRBV6-1,.,19,TRBJ1-5,CASSAPPGQGAQSNQPQHF,TGTGCCAGCAGTGCGCCTCCGGGACAGGGGGCGCAAAGCAATCAGCCCCAGCATTTT
TRBD2,TRBV7-2,.,16,TRBJ2-1,CASRTGGRDGRNEQFF,TGTGCCAGCCGGACGGGAGGTAGAGACGGGAGAAACGAGCAGTTCTTC
.,TRBV7-9,many,13,TRBJ2-3,CASSSSGTDTQYF,TGTGCCAGCAGCTCCTCGGGCACAGATACGCAGTATTTT
.,TRBV7-6,.,14,TRBJ2-3,CASSLRGRAGTQYF,TGTGCCAGCAGCCTCCGAGGGCGGGCGGGAACGCAGTATTTT
TRBD2,TRBV7-8,many,17,TRBJ2-3,CASSSTATSGSTDTQYF,TGTGCCAGCAGCTCTACGGCCACTAGCGGGAGCACAGATACGCAGTATTTT
TRBD2,TRBV7-3,.,15,TRBJ2-5,CASSLRGLGGETQYF,TGTGCCAGCAGCTTAAGAGGTCTGGGGGGGGAGACCCAGTACTTC
.,TRBV6-1,many,15,TRBJ2-7,CASSESWRATYEQYF,TGTGCCAGCAGTGAATCGTGGCGGGCGACCTACGAGCAGTACTTC
TRBD2,TRBV7-2,many,16,TRBJ2-1,CASSSSGTTSYNEQFF,TGTGCCAGCAGCTCGTCCGGGACTACATCCTACAATGAGCAGTTCTTC
.,TRBV18,.,15,TRBJ1-4,CASSPQEGKGEKLFF,TGTGCCAGCTCACCGCAAGAGGGGAAAGGTGAAAAACTGTTTTTT
.,TRBV11-3,.,13,TRBJ1-1,CASAWTSEREAFF,TGTGCCAGCGCCTGGACCTCCGAGAGGGAAGCTTTCTTT
.,TRBV7-2,many,14,TRBJ2-1,CASSSRPLYNEQFF,TGTGCCAGCAGTTCCCGGCCCCTATACAATGAGCAGTTCTTC
TRBD2,TRBV7-2,.,18,TRBJ2-3,CASSLGLAGDWTKDTQYF,TGTGCCAGCAGCTTAGGACTAGCGGGAGATTGGACGAAAGATACGCAGTATTTT
TRBD2,TRBV7-9,few,15,TRBJ2-2,CASPGGTNRGGELFF,TGTGCCAGCCCAGGAGGGACTAACCGAGGTGGGGAGCTGTTTTTT
.,TRBV6-4,.,18,TRBJ2-2,CASSSTPVGGANTGELFF,TGTGCCAGCAGTTCAACCCCGGTGGGGGGCGCGAACACCGGGGAGCTGTTTTTT
TRBD1,TRBV28,.,14,TRBJ2-1,CASRTTGGPNEQFF,TGTGCCAGCAGGACGACAGGGGGTCCCAATGAGCAGTTCTTC
.,TRBV19,.,15,TRBJ2-5,CASKGVGAAQETQYF,TGTGCCAGTAAGGGCGTTGGGGCAGCGCAAGAGACCCAGTACTTC
.,TRBV7-9,.,12,TRBJ1-1,CASSSPGGPAFF,TGTGCCAGCAGCTCACCCGGGGGGCCCGCTTTCTTT
.,TRBV4-1,.,15,TRBJ2-3,CASSRTEGAGDTQYF,TGCGCCAGCAGCCGAACGGAGGGCGCGGGAGATACGCAGTATTTT
.,TRBV7-2,.,12,TRBJ2-7,CASSPPRAEQYF,TGTGCCAGCAGCCCTCCGAGGGCCGAGCAGTACTTC
.,TRBV20-1,few,14,TRBJ2-3,CSARGASSGDTQYF,TGCAGTGCTAGAGGGGCTAGTAGTGGAGATACGCAGTATTTT
TRBD2,TRBV5-6,many,14,TRBJ2-1,CASTGTSGPNEQFF,TGTGCCAGTACCGGGACTAGCGGGCCGAATGAGCAGTTCTTC
.,TRBV7-8,.,12,TRBJ2-3,CASSLVGVPQYF,TGTGCCAGCAGCTTAGTAGGGGTGCCGCAGTATTTT
TRBD2,TRBV20-1,.,15,TRBJ2-4,CSARSSGYDKNIQYF,TGCAGTGCTAGAAGTAGCGGGTACGATAAAAACATTCAGTACTTC
TRBD1,TRBV19,few,16,TRBJ1-1,CASSIRAGGGFTEAFF,TGTGCCAGTAGTATAAGGGCAGGGGGCGGCTTCACTGAAGCTTTCTTT
.,TRBV19,few,13,TRBJ2-5,CASSIGGEETQYF,TGTGCCAGTAGTATCGGCGGGGAAGAGACCCAGTACTTC
.,TRBV27,.,14,TRBJ1-1,CASRSTGGDTEAFF,TGTGCCAGCAGATCTACCGGGGGCGACACTGAAGCTTTCTTT
.,TRBV12-3/TRBV12-4,.,13,TRBJ2-5,CASQAAQRETQYF,TGTGCCAGCCAGGCGGCCCAGAGGGAGACCCAGTACTTC
.,TRBV28,.,16,TRBJ2-6,CASSSPTPSGANVLTF,TGTGCCAGCAGTTCCCCCACACCCTCTGGGGCCAACGTCCTGACTTTC
.,TRBV2,.,11,TRBJ2-1,CASQEYNEQFF,TGTGCCAGCCAAGAGTACAATGAGCAGTTCTTC
TRBD2,TRBV7-2,.,16,TRBJ2-7,CASSLALAGVLYEQYF,TGTGCCAGCAGCTTAGCTCTAGCGGGGGTCTTGTACGAGCAGTACTTC
.,TRBV28,.,15,TRBJ2-3,CASSLLQLATDTQYF,TGTGCCAGCAGTCTGCTACAGTTAGCCACAGATACGCAGTATTTT
.,TRBV15,.,15,TRBJ1-6,CATSREARVNSPLHF,TGTGCCACCAGCAGAGAGGCCAGGGTAAATTCACCCCTCCACTTT
TRBD1,TRBV7-2,few,15,TRBJ2-1,CASSAGTGSYNEQFF,TGTGCCAGCAGCGCCGGGACAGGGTCCTACAATGAGCAGTTCTTC
TRBD1,TRBV7-9,few,15,TRBJ2-7,CASSSLTGSSYEQYF,TGTGCCAGCAGCTCGTTGACAGGGAGCTCCTACGAGCAGTACTTC
.,TRBV12-3/TRBV12-4,.,18,TRBJ2-6,CASSSVVWSESGANVLTF,TGTGCCAGCAGTTCAGTCGTATGGAGCGAATCTGGGGCCAACGTCCTGACTTTC
TRBD2,TRBV9,once,15,TRBJ2-1,CASSVALAGVDEQFF,TGTGCCAGCAGCGTAGCGCTAGCGGGAGTGGATGAGCAGTTCTTC
TRBD2,TRBV20-1,few,14,TRBJ2-3,CSAGPSGRTDTQYF,TGCAGTGCTGGACCTAGCGGGAGAACAGATACGCAGTATTTT
.,TRBV20-1,few,15,TRBJ2-2,CSARGAGVRTGELFF,TGCAGTGCTAGAGGGGCCGGGGTGCGGACCGGGGAGCTGTTTTTT
.,TRBV20-1,.,14,TRBJ2-1,CSARTGLGINEQFF,TGCAGCGCTAGGACCGGGTTGGGGATCAATGAGCAGTTCTTC
.,TRBV28,.,14,TRBJ2-7,CASSLWPEGYEQYF,TGTGCCAGCAGTTTATGGCCGGAGGGCTACGAGCAGTACTTC